Given below is one TCR beta chain in context. The sample belongs to a study of CD8 T cells in Susac syndrome. Turning to the study itself: Patients with Susac syndrome were therapy-naive, on corticosteroids, or on intravenous immunoglobulin alone at the time that blood was drawn.

High-throughput TCR beta sequencing covered peripheral CD8+ and CD4+ T cells. Diagnostic criteria for definite or probable disease, in their recently defined form, were met by the patients with Susac syndrome. V was cut by 3 bases and J by 10 bases, with 15 bases left in between. This CDR3 is built from 12 residues. Germline CDR1 and CDR2: GTSNPN and SVGIG (reference sequence). With random hexamers, reverse transcription was performed on about 0.45 to 1 ug of RNA. It was immunoSEQ multiplex PCR that amplified TCR beta CDR3 across 54 Vbeta and 13 Jbeta. TCRdb re-called the immunoSEQ multiplex PCR reads through MiXCR, storing one row per CDR3 protein. The sample records 150,000 or so distinct CDR3 sequences, more than 85% being singletons.

The chain is built from TRBV30 and TRBJ1-1, with D possibly TRBD1 on 6 matching bases. The receptor was derived from a human donor with Susac syndrome. The sample taken for sequencing was CD4+ T cells from PBMCs. CDR3 sequence reads: CAWREAGGRAFF. CDR3 sequence (DNA): TGTGCCTGGAGGGAGGCGGGGGGCCGAGCTTTCTTT.